The rows below give T cell receptor beta chains drawn from one sample of a study of OX40 agonist ivuxolimab in advanced cancers. The method was immunoSEQ multiplex PCR; TCRdb's version includes in-frame clones alone and lacks a portion of them. This table has about 100,000 clones, approximately 90% appearing once. The input for sequencing was CD4+ or CD8+ T cells sorted from blood, taken in a trial of the OX40 agonist ivuxolimab. Every receptor here comes from an adult with an advanced solid tumor such as melanoma, head and neck, liver or kidney cancer. Both conserved end residues are part of each CDR3.

15,TRBV13,TRBJ2-5,CASSLAGPYQETQYF
18,TRBV5-5,TRBJ2-7,CASSPGWGRGGRTYEQYF
13,TRBV19,TRBJ1-4,CASTTGTAQKLFF
15,TRBV5-1,TRBJ2-6,CASSFSGTGANVLTF
14,TRBV18,TRBJ1-5,CASSPPSVGEPQHF
14,TRBV5-1,TRBJ2-7,CASSWITGAYEQYF
14,TRBV7-3,TRBJ2-3,CASSLNRGADTQYF
13,TRBV5-6,TRBJ2-5,CASSRPPPETQYF
13,TRBV5-1,TRBJ1-1,CASSDRRSPEAFF
13,TRBV2,TRBJ2-1,CASSDRALDEQFF
11,TRBV20-1,TRBJ2-7,CSAQGPAEQYF
15,TRBV9,TRBJ1-1,CASSFPGRSCPEAFF
15,TRBV18,TRBJ2-7,CASSPHSIPSYEQYF
11,TRBV15,TRBJ1-2,CATSRDRMYTF
15,TRBV9,TRBJ2-5,CASSVALSGGETQYF
15,TRBV19,TRBJ2-5,CASSRQGLGQETQYF
17,TRBV18,TRBJ2-2,CASSPAGGTLVAGELFF
16,TRBV19,TRBJ2-1,CASSKRGTGGSDEQFF
16,TRBV11-3,TRBJ2-5,CASSLEARGLAETQYF
16,TRBV19,TRBJ1-1,CASSIEGTAMNTEAFF
13,TRBV10-2,TRBJ1-1,CASSEYWGPEAFF
11,TRBV7-9,TRBJ2-7,CASSVSYEQYF
15,TRBV7-2,TRBJ2-7,CASSPRAGGMGEQYF
15,TRBV7-8,TRBJ2-5,CASSPGRVTQETQYF
15,TRBV28,TRBJ2-7,CASTQGSTAPYEQYF
15,TRBV28,TRBJ1-4,CASSLIWAGNEKLFF
15,TRBV2,TRBJ2-6,CASHRGGSGANVLTF
17,TRBV11-1,TRBJ2-5,CASSPRDSPGGGETQYF
11,TRBV11-3,TRBJ2-7,CASSSSYEQYF
16,TRBV7-2,TRBJ2-5,CASSSHISRSQETQYF
17,TRBV5-1,TRBJ2-7,CASSKGLAGPESYEQYF
13,TRBV19,TRBJ2-5,CASSIVGQETQYF
16,TRBV4-3,TRBJ2-2,CASSQDRRGRTGELFF
19,TRBV28,TRBJ2-1,CASSPGDSSGRNHYNEQFF
17,TRBV5-1,TRBJ2-7,CASSLAKLAGGGNEQYF
16,TRBV6-6,TRBJ2-7,CASLGLAGGSSYEQYF
15,TRBV2,TRBJ2-5,CASQIWQERIETQYF
14,TRBV14,TRBJ2-1,CASSQDLVRGEQFF
12,TRBV28,TRBJ2-7,CASRTGAYEQYF
14,TRBV7-2,TRBJ2-1,CASHKGGIYNEQFF
17,TRBV19,TRBJ1-2,CASSNPGRAGRGYGYTF
15,TRBV11-3,TRBJ2-5,CASSSYLEPRETQYF
15,TRBV2,TRBJ2-7,CASSEAPGGFLEQYF
15,TRBV4-3,TRBJ2-2,CASSQDPWNTGELFF
13,TRBV29-1,TRBJ2-5,CSVESRGQETQYF
15,TRBV7-8,TRBJ1-2,CASSPNREGGYGYTF
16,TRBV19,TRBJ2-2,CASRPSSGRVHGELFF
17,TRBV4-3,TRBJ2-1,CASSQEKGQWPYNEQFF
13,TRBV2,TRBJ1-1,CASSEGVGTEAFF
12,TRBV28,TRBJ2-7,CASSIGGLEQYF
12,TRBV15,TRBJ1-2,CATSQGNYGYTF
13,TRBV7-9,TRBJ2-7,CASSRQGPYEQYF
15,TRBV9,TRBJ2-7,CASSVGLAGAYEQYF
15,TRBV18,TRBJ2-7,CASSQGEGAAYEQYF
16,TRBV4-2,TRBJ2-5,CASSQGTSGGQETQYF
12,TRBV11-3,TRBJ2-7,CASSLWVYEQYF
16,TRBV14,TRBJ2-7,CASSRLTGDVPYEQYF